Listed here is a single T cell receptor (beta chain). What this receptor recognizes is not known. No base quality information exists; no much larger clone differs at one position. The sample's time point, from its label and the paper: baseline before first vaccination. Samples from vaccinated people were obtained from the UK trials COV001 and COV002, which included a single-blind randomized controlled phase 2/3 trial of AZD1222 (ChAdOx1 nCoV-19) in healthy adults. For TCRbeta chain sequencing, PBMC samples from trial participants were taken at day 0 and at day 28 after the second dose. CDR1 and CDR2 are drawn from the germline V gene: SGHVS, FNYEAQ. The CDR3 runs 17 amino acids, cysteine and phenylalanine included. Only the CDR3 DNA is retained, 51 bases long and in frame from the first base. Trimming costs V 3 bases and J 0 bases, and their ends lie 14 bases apart. The source of the sample is a study of T cell responses to AZD1222 COVID-19 vaccine (dated by TCRdb to the early 2020s). Notes on the research overall: AZD1222 recipients whose second dose came at about 4 weeks and those whose second dose came at about 12 weeks were combined into one group, since spike-specific TCR depth and breadth did not differ between the two schedules. A total of just over 230 trial participants underwent TCR sequencing, of whom some 210 received two doses of AZD1222 and about 26 received two doses of the MenACWY control vaccine. Trial participants were enrolled by age into subgroups of 18-55, 56-69 and 70-plus years, and around 150, 29 and 61 TCR-sequenced participants, respectively, were included in these subgroups.

The research as a whole found: Nearly half of unique spike-specific TCRs reportedly recognized epitopes outside regions mutated in the B.1.351 and B.1.1.7 variants. No day 14 peak-response samples were available, so repertoires were characterized only after the peak T cell response. Conclusions about previously exposed vaccinees were limited because only six or seven AZD1222 recipients were SARS-CoV-2 seropositive at baseline. After two AZD1222 doses, both the breadth and the depth of spike-specific TCRs were significantly higher than at day 0 and than in MenACWY recipients. Most participants were white British and females outnumbered males, and the authors suggested that clonal diversity may have been underestimated. The 56-69-year group was small, and its depth increase did not reach significance, likely because of low power. The whole spike protein was spanned by vaccine-associated CD4 TCRs, and dominant responses were seen in regions 160-218 and 743-854.

The CDR3 regions of human TCRbeta chains were analyzed by immunosequencing. The study's processing was this. Repertoire TCRs were matched against a reference library of SARS-CoV-2-specific TCRs generated with the MIRA antigen-specificity platform. Breadth meant the fraction of unique TCRs that were SARS-CoV-2-associated, whereas depth meant the fraction of total T cells that were SARS-CoV-2-associated. Each spike-specific TCR was assigned to its reactive spike region and to a CD4 or CD8 class using the MIRA data. Log10-transformed breadth and depth values were compared by one-way ANOVA with Sidak's multiple comparisons tests. Entries here come from immuneACCESS through TCRdb and include only in-frame sequences with V and J called. Some clones fail to appear in such tables; in the studies checked, an unresolved V gene covers under half of the shortfall, and the cause of the remainder is unknown. That table supplies the V and J calls and clone size; D and trimming were determined from the DNA. The sample yields roughly 160,000 clones; 75% to 90% were counted once. The ten top clones hold roughly 6.9% of the sample.

The V and J segments used are TRBV7-6 and TRBJ2-2; the D gene lacks a confident call. The source of this sequence is an adult in good health. The source material was peripheral blood, sampled on day 0 of AZD1222 vaccination. The sequenced DNA: TGTGCCAGCAGCTTCGTGGACGCAACCTCGAACACCGGGGAGCTGTTTTTT. The translation is CASSFVDATSNTGELFF.